This entry describes one TCR beta chain. It has no known antigen specificity. No per-base quality is available; no much larger clone lies one base away. The sample is drawn from a study of blood T cell repertoires in COVID-19 (dated by TCRdb to the early 2020s). For the wider study: Samples from collaborators originated in the United States, Italy and Spain and spanned both the acute and convalescent phases of COVID-19. The prospective study material was composed of cDNA or gDNA derived from T cells, B-cell-depleted T cells, or PBMCs. The dataset comprised deeply sampled blood TCRbeta repertoires from subjects exposed to, actively infected with, or recovered from COVID-19. A freely available public database, intended as a resource for researchers studying the immune response to SARS-CoV-2, is where the repertoires were released. The samples were drawn from two sources: the first 160 participants of the ongoing ImmuneRACE study, and about 1,300 subjects contributed by 6 global collaborators. Sample metadata almost always included a de-identified subject ID, COVID-19 status, age in years and sex. HLA class I and class II types, where available, came from metadata supplied by the sample provider rather than from assay-based typing. Paper-wide results and their limitations: Clinical and demographic metadata were provided uncurated, with the amount varying by source and participant.

The collaborating institutions used their own protocols to collect whole blood in K2EDTA tubes. For TCRbeta analysis, collaborator samples were shipped as frozen whole blood, as isolated PBMCs, or as DNA extracted from either sample type. The immunoSEQ Assay, a bias-controlled multiplex PCR, was used to amplify TCRbeta CDR3 regions from genomic DNA. As for how the authors treated the data: Nucleated cell counts per sample were estimated from amplification of reference gene primers within the assay. To quantify the absolute abundance of each unique TCRbeta CDR3 rearrangement, sequence reads were collapsed and filtered. Productive Simpson clonality was computed per sample as the square root of Simpson's diversity index over productive rearrangements. The table comes from immuneACCESS by way of TCRdb, which keeps in-frame sequences with V and J called. Part of the clones is missing from these tables; in studies checked, under half for an unresolved V gene and the rest for unknown reasons. V and J calls and clone size come straight from that table; D and trimming were deduced from the DNA. This sample holds around 220,000 clones; approximately 79% were observed only once. The leading ten clones occupy 4% of the sample.

This TCR derives from a woman between 40 and 55 years old with active or convalescent COVID-19. Sequencing was done on a sample of peripheral blood.

CDR3 sequence: CSVGQGINQPQHF. In nucleotide form, the sequence is TGCAGCGTTGGACAGGGGATCAATCAGCCCCAGCATTTT. This sequence uses TRBV29-1 and TRBJ1-5, and TRBD1 matches 8 of the central bases. Here V drops 4 bases and J drops 3 bases, and the junction holds 2 bases not matched to any gene. The germline V gene specifies SQVTM as CDR1 and ANQGSEA as CDR2. The CDR3 runs 13 amino acids, cysteine and phenylalanine included. The DNA shown is the 39-base CDR3, in frame from base 1.